The 32 T cell receptor beta chains listed next were all sequenced from one sample in a study of T cells in localized non-small cell lung cancer. TCRdb's copy holds only in-frame clones and misses some; the assay was immunoSEQ multiplex PCR. The sample contains some 50,000 clones, approximately 80% of which appear only once. The specimen was peripheral blood mononuclear cells, collected before any cancer treatment. The source of these receptors is a man aged 35-75 years with stage III lung adenocarcinoma.

The V gene is TRBV27, the J gene TRBJ1-1; tentatively, D is TRBD1 (6 bases). Germline values: CDR1 MNHEY, CDR2 SMNVEV (reference sequence). The CDR3 extends over 14 amino acids. Trimming removed 6 bases from V and 2 bases from J, with 13 bases in between. The CDR3 DNA sequence: TGTGCCAGCAGCCCCTGGACAGAAAACACTGAAGCTTTCTTT. This sequence encodes CASSPWTENTEAFF.

The chain recombines TRBV6-5 with TRBJ2-7, with D possibly TRBD1 on 5 matching bases. Germline lookup yields CDR1 MNHEY and CDR2 SVGAGI. This CDR3 spans 15 amino acids. Trimming took 6 bases from V and 2 from J, leaving 17 bases between them. The CDR3 sequence: CASSNTPGRAYEQYF. The CDR3 nucleotides read TGTGCCAGCAGCAATACCCCCGGCAGGGCCTACGAGCAGTACTTC.

This clone was recorded only once. The J gene is TRBJ2-3, the V gene TRBV10-3; D not certain. The germline CDR1 and CDR2 sequences are ENHRY and SYGVKD. The CDR3 runs 16 residues. Trimming pared 0 bases from V and 0 bases from J, leaving 10 bases between. Here the CDR3 DNA reads TGTGCCATCAGTGAGTCGGGCTTATCTAGCACAGATACGCAGTATTTT. Its translation is CAISESGLSSTDTQYF.

The J gene is TRBJ2-7, the V gene TRBV4-2; D tentatively fits TRBD1 or TRBD2 (5 bases each). The V gene's germline CDR1 is LGHNA and CDR2 YNFKEQ. Deletions cut 2 bases from V and 1 base from J, with 12 bases between. This CDR3 spans 15 amino acids. The CDR3 bases are TGTGCCAGCAGCCAAACCGGGACCCGGTCCTACGAGCAGTACTTC. The encoded protein is CASSQTGTRSYEQYF.

The chain has TRBV6-1 and TRBJ1-2; TRBD1 is a possible D gene (5 bases). Germline V gives CDR1 MNHNS, CDR2 SASEGT. The V end was cut by 6 bases, the J end by 7 bases, with 18 bases between. The CDR3 extends over 14 amino acids. The CDR3 nucleotides read TGTGCCAGCAGGGCGGGGACGGCCGGGAGTGGCTACACCTTC. It yields the protein CASRAGTAGSGYTF.

This chain joins TRBV2 and TRBJ2-5, with a possible D match to TRBD2 (6 bases). Germline loops: CDR1 SNHLY, CDR2 FYNNEI. This CDR3 is 15 amino acids long. Deletions cut 6 bases from V and 5 bases from J, with 19 bases between. The CDR3 loop reads CASSRRPLRGETQYF. The CDR3 DNA is TGTGCCAGCAGCCGCCGACCTTTACGGGGGGAGACCCAGTACTTC.

The CDR3 DNA is TGTGCCAGCAGTTTATTATCGACAGGGGAAAGTGAAGCTTTCTTT. Translation gives CASSLLSTGESEAFF. The chain carries TRBV27 and TRBJ1-1; TRBD1 matches at 8 bases. The V gene's germline CDR1 is MNHEY and CDR2 SMNVEV (reference sequence). The junction had 8 bases not matched to a gene; V was cut back by 1 base and J by 7 bases. This CDR3 is built from 15 residues.

This clone has more than one count but fewer than ten. This chain joins TRBV30 and TRBJ2-2; 7 bases map to TRBD1. The CDR3 totals 14 residues. With V trimmed by 1 base and J by 5 bases, 4 bases remained unmatched. Germline CDR1 is GTSNPN and CDR2 is SVGIG (reference sequence). The CDR3 DNA follows: TGTGCCTGGAGTGCCGGGACAGTAACCGGGGAGCTGTTTTTT. As protein: CAWSAGTVTGELFF.

The chain is built from TRBV5-4 and TRBJ2-4; tentative D call: TRBD2 (6 bases). The germline gives CDR1 SGHNT, CDR2 YYREEE (reference sequence). The CDR3 extends over 15 amino acids. Trimming cost V 4 bases and J 0 bases, with 11 bases left between them. Here the CDR3 reads CASSKEGLAKNIQYF. The CDR3 region has the DNA TGTGCCAGCAGCAAGGAGGGATTAGCCAAAAACATTCAGTACTTC.

This clone was observed a handful of times. The V gene is TRBV5-6, the J gene TRBJ2-1, with 7 bases identical to TRBD2. Per germline, CDR1 SGHDT and CDR2 YYEEEE. CDR3 length equals 15 residues. Trimming removed 2 bases from V and 3 bases from J; junction bases left unmatched: 5. This CDR3 is CASSFSGGGYNEQFF. CDR3 nucleotides: TGTGCCAGCAGCTTTTCTGGCGGGGGCTACAATGAGCAGTTCTTC.

The chain couples TRBV5-1 to TRBJ2-6; no firm D call. With 2 bases removed from V and 0 bases from J, the gap between germline ends came to 12 bases. Per the germline V gene, CDR1 is SGHRS and CDR2 is YFSETQ. CDR3 length: 17 amino acids. The CDR3 DNA reads TGCGCCAGCAGCTTTGGTAAAGGACCCTCTGGGGCCAACGTCCTGACTTTC. Residues: CASSFGKGPSGANVLTF.

V usage is TRBV14 and J usage is TRBJ2-5, with 10 positions matching TRBD2. The germline V gene has CDR1 SGHDN and CDR2 FVKESK. J was trimmed by 6 bases and V by 0 bases; bases with no gene match: 10. This CDR3 has 17 amino acids. This CDR3 reads CASSQDYGTSVLKTQYF. CDR3 DNA: TGTGCCAGCAGCCAAGATTACGGGACTAGCGTATTAAAGACCCAGTACTTC. The full variable domain, rest sourced from reference TRBV14 and TRBJ2-5, is EAGVTQFPSHSVIEKGQTVTLRCDPISGHDNLYWYRRVMGKEIKFLLHFVKESKQDESGMPNNRFLAERTGGTYSTLKVQPAELEDSGVYFCASSQDYGTSVLKTQYFGPGTRLLVL.

J is TRBJ1-5 and V is TRBV18, with TRBD1 as a possible D gene (6 bases). CDR1 is KGHSH and CDR2 is LQKENI in the germline V gene. With 3 bases removed from V and 0 bases from J, the gap between germline ends came to 21 bases. The CDR3 sequence is 19 residues long. The DNA for the CDR3 is TGTGCCAGCTCACCGGGTCTAAGAACAGGGAGGAGTAGCAATCAGCCCCAGCATTTT. Translation gives CASSPGLRTGRSSNQPQHF.

In its sample, this clone was seen a few times. This chain links TRBV5-6 with TRBJ2-5; D unresolved. CDR1 SGHDT and CDR2 YYEEEE come from the germline V gene. This CDR3 is 13 amino acids long. V dropped 3 bases and J dropped 5 bases, with 11 bases sitting between them. The CDR3: CASSSRPRETQYF. CDR3 nucleotide sequence: TGTGCCAGCAGCTCGAGGCCGAGGGAGACCCAGTACTTC. Complete variable domain (other parts from reference TRBV5-6 and TRBJ2-5): DAGVTQSPTHLIKTRGQQVTLRCSPKSGHDTVSWYQQALGQGPQFIFQYYEEEERQRGNFPDRFSGHQFPNYSSELNVNALLLGDSALYLCASSSRPRETQYFGPGTRLLVL.

This clone showed up many times. This sequence joins TRBV29-1 and TRBJ2-3; TRBD2 agrees at 7 bases. The CDR3 covers 16 residues. Losses at the gene ends were 1 base for V and 6 bases for J; bases not matched to a gene: 13. Per the germline V gene, CDR1 is SQVTM and CDR2 is ANQGSEA. The CDR3 here is CSVEGGGPLRSDTQYF. CDR3 sequence (DNA): TGCAGCGTTGAAGGGGGGGGACCCCTTAGGTCGGATACGCAGTATTTT.

This clone was counted many times. This chain uses TRBV12-5 with TRBJ2-1, with 13 bases matching TRBD2. Germline loops: CDR1 LGHNT, CDR2 FRNRAP. The V and J ends lost 4 bases and 2 bases, in that order; junction bases with no gene match: 11. The CDR3 runs to 19 residues. This CDR3 is CASGSRLAGGPKPYNEQFF. The CDR3 bases are TGTGCTAGTGGTTCCCGACTAGCGGGGGGCCCTAAGCCCTACAATGAGCAGTTCTTC.

The chain is built from TRBV7-3 and TRBJ2-1, with 10 bases lining up with TRBD2. This CDR3 contains 16 residues. Trimming removed 3 bases from V and 3 bases from J; junction bases left unmatched: 5. Germline CDR1 is SGHTA and CDR2 is FQGTGA. The CDR3 DNA follows: TGTGCCAGCAGCTTGGGGACTAGCGCGTACTACAATGAGCAGTTCTTC. Protein product: CASSLGTSAYYNEQFF.

This clone appeared a few times. The rearrangement uses TRBV5-1 and TRBJ1-6, with 7 bases identical to TRBD1. The CDR3 contains 14 residues. The trim removed 2 bases at V and 8 bases at J, leaving 4 bases unmatched. Germline V gene sequence: CDR1 SGHRS, CDR2 YFSETQ. The CDR3 DNA follows: TGCGCCAGCAGCTTAGGGACAGTTTATTCACCCCTCCACTTT. Translating gives CASSLGTVYSPLHF.

In nucleotides, the CDR3 is TGTGCCAGCAGCCCAGGACTGGGGATCACAGATACGCAGTATTTT. It codes for CASSPGLGITDTQYF. The gene calls are TRBV7-3 and TRBJ2-3; perhaps TRBD2 as D (5 bases). The ends were cut back, 5 bases at V and 2 bases at J, with 14 bases in the middle. Germline assignment: CDR1 SGHTA and CDR2 FQGTGA. The CDR3 consists of 15 residues.

The rearrangement links TRBV6-5 to TRBJ2-1; TRBD2 aligns across 8 bases. CDR3 length: 13 amino acids. V shed 7 bases, J shed 9 bases, and the junction held 8 bases outside the gene matches. Germline V lookup: CDR1 MNHEY, CDR2 SVGAGI. The CDR3 is CASKGLANGEQFF. For the CDR3, the DNA is TGTGCCAGCAAAGGACTAGCTAATGGTGAGCAGTTCTTC.

The V call is TRBV7-2, the J call TRBJ2-5; D is possibly TRBD1 (6 bases). CDR1 is SGHTA, CDR2 FQGNSA, per germline. The CDR3 extends over 15 amino acids. The ends were cut back, 1 base at V and 9 bases at J, with 18 bases in the middle. The CDR3 loop reads CASSLDRAGARAQYF. CDR3 sequence (DNA): TGTGCCAGCAGCTTAGATCGGGCAGGGGCGAGGGCCCAGTACTTC.

The gene calls are TRBV7-2 and TRBJ2-3, with 10 positions matching TRBD2. Trimming cost V 0 bases and J 5 bases; bases outside gene matches: 5. Per the germline V gene, CDR1 is SGHTA and CDR2 is FQGNSA. This CDR3 is built from 16 residues. Written as DNA, the CDR3 is TGTGCCAGCAGCTTAGCGTGGTCTAGCGGGGGAGATACGCAGTATTTT. This translates into CASSLAWSSGGDTQYF.

This rearrangement joins TRBV7-2 to TRBJ2-1, with 13 bases that match TRBD2. Germline CDR1 reads SGHTA; CDR2 reads FQGNSA. CDR3 length equals 15 residues. Trimming took 2 bases from V and 10 from J; bases not matched to a gene: 5. The CDR3 loop reads CASSLSMTSGGEQFF. CDR3 bases: TGTGCCAGCAGCTTAAGTATGACTAGCGGGGGGGAGCAGTTCTTC.

The chain combines TRBV4-1 with TRBJ2-3; no reliable D call. Trimming took off 1 base at V and 6 bases at J, with 11 bases between the two ends. This CDR3 has 14 residues. Germline assignment: CDR1 MGHRA and CDR2 YSYEKL. This CDR3 is CASSQGGVQDTQYF. In nucleotides, the CDR3 is TGCGCCAGCAGCCAAGGAGGAGTGCAGGATACGCAGTATTTT.

This clone is a singleton in its sample. The J gene is TRBJ2-7, the V gene TRBV9, with 8 nucleotides matching TRBD2. The CDR3 covers 15 residues. Germline V CDR1 and CDR2: SGDLS, YYNGEE. Trimming took 4 bases from V and 2 from J; bases not matched to a gene: 8. The CDR3 DNA is TGTGCCAGCAGCATTAGCGGGACCGCTACCTACGAGCAGTACTTC. It translates to CASSISGTATYEQYF. The whole variable domain, filled in from reference TRBV9 and TRBJ2-7, reads DSGVTQTPKHLITATGQRVTLRCSPRSGDLSVYWYQQSLDQGLQFLIQYYNGEERAKGNILERFSAQQFPDLHSELNLSSLELGDSALYFCASSISGTATYEQYFGPGTRLTVT.

The V and J genes are TRBV2 and TRBJ2-4; a possible D gene is TRBD2 (5 bases). CDR3 length: 14 amino acids. Trimming removed 4 bases at V and 9 bases at J, with 16 bases between. The germline gives CDR1 SNHLY, CDR2 FYNNEI. CDR3 in amino acids: CASSVNGGGFIQYF. CDR3 nucleotide sequence: TGTGCCAGCAGTGTCAACGGAGGAGGTTTCATTCAGTACTTC.

The CDR3 region is CASSPGQGALPETQYF. CDR3 in DNA: TGTGCCAGCAGCCCCGGACAGGGTGCCCTCCCCGAGACCCAGTACTTC. The chain couples TRBV11-1 to TRBJ2-5; TRBD1 agrees at 8 bases. The CDR3 is made up of 16 amino acids. From germline, CDR1 is SGHAT and CDR2 FQDESV (reference sequence). V was pared by 5 bases and J by 5 bases, with 13 bases of the junction left unmatched.

This clone was detected only a few times. The V call is TRBV2, the J call TRBJ2-3; D perhaps matches TRBD2 (6 bases). Looked up from germline, CDR1 is SNHLY and CDR2 is FYNNEI. This CDR3 has 14 amino acids. Deletions cut 6 bases from V and 1 base from J, with 11 bases between. This CDR3 reads CASRRDQGTDTQYF. DNA for the CDR3: TGTGCCAGCAGGCGGGACCAGGGCACAGATACGCAGTATTTT.

This chain links TRBV5-1 with TRBJ1-1; D is uncertain. This CDR3 comprises 13 residues. V dropped 6 bases and J dropped 4 bases, with 13 bases sitting between them. Germline lookup yields CDR1 SGHRS and CDR2 YFSETQ. The DNA for the CDR3 is TGCGCCAGCAAGCTGAGCGTAACCACTGAAGCTTTCTTT. Translated: CASKLSVTTEAFF.

The chain has TRBV6-4 and TRBJ2-7; unclear D gene. Germline V gene sequence: CDR1 MRHNA, CDR2 SNTAGT. The CDR3 runs 13 residues. Trimming took 6 bases from V and 6 from J, leaving 15 bases between them. CDR3 loop: CASSKTGASEQYF. In DNA, the CDR3 is TGTGCCAGCAGCAAGACGGGTGCCAGCGAGCAGTACTTC.

This sequence joins TRBV5-6 and TRBJ2-7, with a weak D call TRBD2 (6 bases). Germline CDR1 SGHDT, CDR2 YYEEEE. The CDR3 totals 15 residues. V lost 1 base to trimming and J lost 3 bases, with 14 bases between them. The CDR3 DNA follows: TGTGCCAGCAGCTTGATCGAACTAGCCAACTACGAGCAGTACTTC. This codes for CASSLIELANYEQYF.

A few counts support this clone. The chain has TRBV13 and TRBJ2-5; possibly TRBD2 for D (7 bases). Germline V gene sequence: CDR1 PRHDT, CDR2 FYEKMQ (reference sequence). V shed 5 bases and J shed 5 bases, with 15 bases lying between them. This CDR3 has 14 amino acids. This chain's CDR3 is CASSPRGPGETQYF. Written as DNA, the CDR3 is TGTGCCAGCAGCCCGCGGGGGCCCGGGGAGACCCAGTACTTC.